The TCR beta chain under discussion was sequenced for a study of early T cells in non-severe SARS-CoV-2 infection. TCRdb passed the 5' RACE reads through MiXCR, listing each CDR3 protein once. Of about 28,000 distinct CDR3 sequences in the sample, about 6.6% were seen once. This clonotype came up many times. The receptor was isolated from an adult who was a healthcare worker with PCR-confirmed SARS-CoV-2 infection or an uninfected control (not recorded which). The sample consisted of whole blood, taken at baseline.

DNA for the CDR3: TGCGCCAGCAGCTCCGGGAGGATAGGGGATGAGCAGTTCTTC. Protein product: CASSSGRIGDEQFF. The V and J genes are TRBV5-1 and TRBJ2-1, with TRBD2 matching over 7 bases. J was trimmed by 8 bases and V by 3 bases; bases with no gene match: 8. This CDR3 comprises 14 residues. In germline, CDR1 is SGHRS, CDR2 YFSETQ. The full variable domain, its missing parts supplied by reference TRBV5-1 and TRBJ2-1, is KAGVTQTPRYLIKTRGQQVTLSCSPISGHRSVSWYQQTPGQGLQFLFEYFSETQRNKGNFPGRFSGRQFSNSRSEMNVSTLELGDSALYLCASSSGRIGDEQFFGPGTRLTVL.